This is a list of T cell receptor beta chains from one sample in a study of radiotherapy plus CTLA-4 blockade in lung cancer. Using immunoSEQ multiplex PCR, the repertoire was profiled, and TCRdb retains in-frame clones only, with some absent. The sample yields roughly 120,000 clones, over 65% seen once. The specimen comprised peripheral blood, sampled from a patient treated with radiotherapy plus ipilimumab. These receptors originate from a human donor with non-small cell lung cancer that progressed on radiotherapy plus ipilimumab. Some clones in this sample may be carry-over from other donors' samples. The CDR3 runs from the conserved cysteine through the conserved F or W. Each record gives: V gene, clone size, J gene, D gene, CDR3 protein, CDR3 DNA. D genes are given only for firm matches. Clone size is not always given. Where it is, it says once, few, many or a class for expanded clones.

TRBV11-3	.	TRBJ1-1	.	CASSLVYNTEAFF	TGTGCCAGCAGCTTAGTCTATAACACTGAAGCTTTCTTT
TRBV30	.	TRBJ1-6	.	CAWSRAGPSSPLHF	TGTGCCTGGAGTCGGGCAGGGCCCAGTTCACCCCTCCACTTT
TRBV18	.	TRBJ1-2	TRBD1	CASSPSPGQGFGYTF	TGTGCCAGCTCACCATCCCCGGGACAGGGTTTTGGCTACACCTTC
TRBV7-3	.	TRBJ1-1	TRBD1	CASSLQGAITEAFF	TGTGCCAGCAGCCTACAGGGGGCGATCACTGAAGCTTTCTTT
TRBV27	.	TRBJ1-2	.	CASSLVGADSNGYTF	TGTGCCAGCAGTTTAGTAGGTGCGGACAGCAATGGCTACACCTTC
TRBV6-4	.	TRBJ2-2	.	CASSESSTGELFF	TGTGCCAGCAGTGAATCTTCCACCGGGGAGCTGTTTTTT
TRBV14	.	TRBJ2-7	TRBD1	CASSQPGQGLFEQYF	TGTGCCAGCAGCCAGCCGGGACAGGGTTTATTCGAGCAGTACTTC
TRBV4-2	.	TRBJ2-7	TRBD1	CASSQQGAGGEQYF	TGTGCCAGCAGCCAGCAGGGGGCAGGGGGCGAGCAGTACTTC
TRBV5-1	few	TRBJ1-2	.	CASSLGLIVTF	TGCGCCAGCAGCTTGGGATTGATAGTCACCTTC
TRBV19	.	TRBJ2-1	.	CASSYHFDRLSDNEQFF	TGTGCCAGTAGTTACCACTTTGACAGGCTTTCGGACAATGAGCAGTTCTTC
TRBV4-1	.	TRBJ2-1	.	CASSQESVGILNNEQFF	TGCGCCAGCAGCCAAGAATCAGTCGGCATCCTCAACAATGAGCAGTTCTTC
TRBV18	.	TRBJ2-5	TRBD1	CASSRRLGQGFQETQYF	TGTGCCAGCTCACGGAGACTAGGACAGGGGTTCCAAGAGACCCAGTACTTC
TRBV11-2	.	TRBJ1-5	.	CASSSGGWNQPQHF	TGTGCCAGCAGCAGTGGGGGTTGGAATCAGCCCCAGCATTTT
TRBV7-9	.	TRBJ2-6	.	CASSRGGSGANVLTF	TGTGCCAGCAGCAGGGGAGGCTCTGGGGCCAACGTCCTGACTTTC
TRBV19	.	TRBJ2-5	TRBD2	CASSRTSGVQETQYF	TGTGCCAGTAGTAGGACTAGCGGGGTACAGGAGACCCAGTACTTC
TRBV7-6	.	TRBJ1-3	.	CASSLAPPGPRSGNTIYF	TGTGCCAGCAGCTTAGCCCCCCCTGGACCGCGCTCTGGAAACACCATATATTTT
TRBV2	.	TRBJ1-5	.	CASSASSRGPQHF	TGTGCCAGCAGTGCAAGCTCCCGGGGGCCCCAGCATTTT
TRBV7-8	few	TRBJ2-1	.	CASSFRLTYNEQFF	TGTGCCAGCAGCTTCCGCCTAACCTACAATGAGCAGTTCTTC
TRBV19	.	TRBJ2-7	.	CATTDRNFEQYF	TGTGCCACCACAGACAGGAACTTCGAGCAGTACTTC
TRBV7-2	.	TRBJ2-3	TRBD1	CASSPDRPTQYF	TGTGCCAGCAGCCCGGACAGGCCCACGCAGTATTTT
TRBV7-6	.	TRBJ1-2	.	CASSLRAGDYGYTF	TGTGCCAGCAGCCTCCGGGCAGGGGACTATGGCTACACCTTC
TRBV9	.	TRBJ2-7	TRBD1	CASSVTGAPLNEQYF	TGTGCCAGCAGCGTGACAGGGGCCCCTCTTAACGAGCAGTACTTC
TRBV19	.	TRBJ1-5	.	CASSIGTGRRSNQPQHF	TGTGCCAGTAGTATAGGTACGGGTCGTCGGAGCAATCAGCCCCAGCATTTT
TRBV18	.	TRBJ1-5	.	CASSPSPSGSYSNQPQHF	TGTGCCAGCTCACCCTCACCGTCAGGGTCCTATAGCAATCAGCCCCAGCATTTT
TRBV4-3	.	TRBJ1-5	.	CASSQSPWSGDDQPQHF	TGCGCCAGCAGCCAAAGCCCTTGGTCGGGGGATGATCAGCCCCAGCATTTT
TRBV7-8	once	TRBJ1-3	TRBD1	CASSQGGGSGNTIYF	TGTGCCAGCAGCCAGGGGGGAGGCTCTGGAAACACCATATATTTT
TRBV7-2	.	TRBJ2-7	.	CASSRLSQGYEQYF	TGTGCCAGCAGCCGACTCTCCCAGGGCTACGAGCAGTACTTC
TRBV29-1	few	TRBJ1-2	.	CSGNGYTF	TGCAGCGGAAATGGCTACACCTTC
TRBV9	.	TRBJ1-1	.	CASSPNPLGNTEAFF	TGTGCCAGCAGCCCAAATCCTCTGGGGAACACTGAAGCTTTCTTT
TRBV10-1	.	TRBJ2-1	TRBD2	CASSESRGKGPSSYNEQFF	TGCGCCAGCAGTGAGTCGCGGGGGAAAGGACCAAGCTCCTACAATGAGCAGTTCTTC
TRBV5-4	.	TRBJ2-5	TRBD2	CASSLDSSGGKETQYF	TGTGCCAGCAGCTTGGATAGTAGCGGGGGCAAAGAGACCCAGTACTTC
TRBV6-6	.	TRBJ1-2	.	CASSYSSGHGYTF	TGTGCCAGCAGTTACTCATCCGGTCATGGCTACACCTTC
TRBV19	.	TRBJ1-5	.	CASSIRQGGQPQHF	TGTGCCAGTAGTATACGGCAGGGTGGTCAGCCCCAGCATTTT
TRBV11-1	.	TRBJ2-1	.	CASSLRRGASSYNEQFF	TGTGCCAGCAGCTTACGGCGAGGGGCCAGCTCCTACAATGAGCAGTTCTTC
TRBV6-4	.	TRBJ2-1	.	CASSDSNRNEQFF	TGTGCCAGCAGTGACTCGAATAGGAATGAGCAGTTCTTC
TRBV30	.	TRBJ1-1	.	CAWSVTGRSEAFF	TGTGCCTGGAGTGTTACAGGGAGGTCTGAAGCTTTCTTT
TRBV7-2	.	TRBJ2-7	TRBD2	CASSFQRGAYEQYF	TGTGCCAGCAGCTTCCAGCGGGGGGCCTACGAGCAGTACTTC
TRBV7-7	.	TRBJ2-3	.	CASSRTLVVSDTQYF	TGTGCTAGCAGCCGTACTTTAGTAGTTTCAGATACGCAGTATTTT
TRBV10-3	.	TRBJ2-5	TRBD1	CAIGGDRGQETQYF	TGTGCCATCGGGGGGGACAGGGGTCAAGAGACCCAGTACTTC
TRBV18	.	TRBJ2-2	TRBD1	CASSPPPTGMLPGRGELFF	TGTGCCAGCTCACCACCGCCGACAGGGATGCTGCCTGGTCGCGGGGAGCTGTTTTTT
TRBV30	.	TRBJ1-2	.	CAWSRLWKNAYGYTF	TGTGCCTGGAGTAGGTTATGGAAGAATGCCTATGGCTACACCTTC
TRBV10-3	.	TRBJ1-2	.	CAISPGRDSGYTF	TGTGCCATCAGTCCCGGCAGGGATAGCGGCTACACCTTC
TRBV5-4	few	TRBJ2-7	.	CASSLDGSEDEQYF	TGTGCCAGCAGCTTGGATGGGTCAGAAGACGAGCAGTACTTC
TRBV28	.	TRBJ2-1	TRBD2	CASRSGTSGAGTLF	TGTGCCAGCAGATCTGGGACTAGCGGGGCCGGGACTCTCTTC
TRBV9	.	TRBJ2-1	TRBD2	CASSPGLADNEQFF	TGTGCCAGCAGCCCCGGGCTAGCGGACAATGAGCAGTTCTTC
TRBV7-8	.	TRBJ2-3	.	CASSLEGLSSDTQYF	TGTGCCAGCAGCTTAGAGGGCCTTTCGTCAGATACGCAGTATTTT
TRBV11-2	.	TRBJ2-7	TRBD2	CASSFQAGVEQYF	TGTGCCAGCAGCTTTCAAGCGGGGGTCGAGCAGTACTTC
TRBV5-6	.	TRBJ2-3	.	CASSLGTPENTQYF	TGTGCCAGCAGCTTGGGGACTCCAGAGAATACGCAGTATTTT
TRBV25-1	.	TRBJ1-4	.	CASSELRGKLFF	TGTGCCAGCAGTGAATTAAGGGGAAAACTGTTTTTT
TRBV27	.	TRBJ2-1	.	CASSLRGVDEQFF	TGTGCCAGCAGTTTACGAGGGGTCGATGAGCAGTTCTTC